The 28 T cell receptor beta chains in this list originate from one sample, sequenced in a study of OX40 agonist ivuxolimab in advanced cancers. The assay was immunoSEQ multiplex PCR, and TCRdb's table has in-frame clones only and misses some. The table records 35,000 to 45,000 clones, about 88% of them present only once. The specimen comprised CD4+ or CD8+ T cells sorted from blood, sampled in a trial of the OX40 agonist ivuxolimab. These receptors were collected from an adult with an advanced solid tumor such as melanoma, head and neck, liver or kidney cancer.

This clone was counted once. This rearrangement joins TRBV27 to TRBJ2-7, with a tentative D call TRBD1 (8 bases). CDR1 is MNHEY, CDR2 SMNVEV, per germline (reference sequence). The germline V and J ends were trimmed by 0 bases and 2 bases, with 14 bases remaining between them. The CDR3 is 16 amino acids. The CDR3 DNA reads TGTGCCAGCAGTTTATCGAACAGGGGGGGGACCTACGAGCAGTACTTC. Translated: CASSLSNRGGTYEQYF.

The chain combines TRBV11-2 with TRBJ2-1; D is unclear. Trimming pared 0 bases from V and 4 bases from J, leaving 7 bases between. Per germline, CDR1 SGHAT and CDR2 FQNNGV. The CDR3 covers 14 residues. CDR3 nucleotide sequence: TGTGCCAGCAGCTTAGAGGCCTCTTACAATGAGCAGTTCTTC. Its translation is CASSLEASYNEQFF.

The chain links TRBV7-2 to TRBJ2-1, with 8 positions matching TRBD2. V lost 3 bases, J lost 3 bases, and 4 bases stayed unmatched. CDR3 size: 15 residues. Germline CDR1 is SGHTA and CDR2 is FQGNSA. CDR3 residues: CASSFGGGGYNEQFF. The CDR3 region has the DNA TGTGCCAGCAGCTTCGGGGGGGGCGGCTACAATGAGCAGTTCTTC.

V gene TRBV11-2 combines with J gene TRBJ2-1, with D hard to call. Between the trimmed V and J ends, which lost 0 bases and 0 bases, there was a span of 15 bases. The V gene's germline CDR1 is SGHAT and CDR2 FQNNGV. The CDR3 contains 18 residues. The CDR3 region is CASSLDQVQTNSYNEQFF. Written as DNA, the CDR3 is TGTGCCAGCAGCTTAGATCAGGTCCAGACGAACTCCTACAATGAGCAGTTCTTC.

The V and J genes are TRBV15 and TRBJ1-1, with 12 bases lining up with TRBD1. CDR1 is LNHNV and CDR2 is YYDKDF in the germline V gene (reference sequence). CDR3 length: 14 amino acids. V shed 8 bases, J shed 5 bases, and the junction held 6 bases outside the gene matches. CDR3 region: CATSWDRGQTEAFF. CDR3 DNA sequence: TGTGCCACCTCATGGGACAGGGGGCAGACTGAAGCTTTCTTT.

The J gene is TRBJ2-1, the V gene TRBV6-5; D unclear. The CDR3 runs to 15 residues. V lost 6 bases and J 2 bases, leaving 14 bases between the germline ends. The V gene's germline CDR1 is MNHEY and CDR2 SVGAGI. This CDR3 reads CASSPEANPYNEQFF. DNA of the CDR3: TGTGCCAGCAGCCCAGAAGCAAACCCCTACAATGAGCAGTTCTTC.

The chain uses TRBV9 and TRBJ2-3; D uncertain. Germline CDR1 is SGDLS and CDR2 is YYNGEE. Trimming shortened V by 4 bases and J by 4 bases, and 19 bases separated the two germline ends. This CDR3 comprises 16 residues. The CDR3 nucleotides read TGTGCCAGCAGCAGCTCCCCGTTTGATAAGGCAGATACGCAGTATTTT. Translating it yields CASSSSPFDKADTQYF.

Written as DNA, the CDR3 is TGTGCCAGCAGCTCCCAATCCGCCGCAGAGCAGTACTTC. Protein sequence: CASSSQSAAEQYF. V is TRBV7-9 and J is TRBJ2-7; no clear D gene. The CDR3 consists of 13 residues. From germline, CDR1 is SEHNR and CDR2 FQNEAQ (reference sequence). Trimming shortened V by 4 bases and J by 7 bases, and 14 bases separated the two germline ends.

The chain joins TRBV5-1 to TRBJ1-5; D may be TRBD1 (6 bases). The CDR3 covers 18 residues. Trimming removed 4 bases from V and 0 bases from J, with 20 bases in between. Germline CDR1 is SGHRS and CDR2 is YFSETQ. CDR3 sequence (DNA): TGCGCCAGCAGCCCCACCCGGCAGGGGAGAAATAGCAATCAGCCCCAGCATTTT. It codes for CASSPTRQGRNSNQPQHF. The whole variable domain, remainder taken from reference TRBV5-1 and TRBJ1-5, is KAGVTQTPRYLIKTRGQQVTLSCSPISGHRSVSWYQQTPGQGLQFLFEYFSETQRNKGNFPGRFSGRQFSNSRSEMNVSTLELGDSALYLCASSPTRQGRNSNQPQHFGDGTRLSIL.

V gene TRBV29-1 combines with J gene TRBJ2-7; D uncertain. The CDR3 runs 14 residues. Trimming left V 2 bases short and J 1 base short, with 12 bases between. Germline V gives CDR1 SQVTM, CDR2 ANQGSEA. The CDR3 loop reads CSVEIAGSSYEQYF. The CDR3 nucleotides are TGCAGCGTTGAAATCGCAGGTTCTTCCTACGAGCAGTACTTC.

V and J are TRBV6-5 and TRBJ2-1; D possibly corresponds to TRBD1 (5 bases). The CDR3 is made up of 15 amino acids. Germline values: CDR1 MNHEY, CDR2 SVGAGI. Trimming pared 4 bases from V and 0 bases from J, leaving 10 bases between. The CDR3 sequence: CASSFDRASYNEQFF. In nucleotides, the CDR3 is TGTGCCAGCAGTTTCGACAGAGCCTCCTACAATGAGCAGTTCTTC.

DNA of the CDR3: TGTGCCAGCAGCTTAGTCGGGGCAGGGGGCACCTACGAGCAGTACTTC. It is translated as CASSLVGAGGTYEQYF. The rearrangement uses TRBV7-8 and TRBJ2-7, with 8 bases lining up with TRBD1. V lost 1 base and J lost 2; bases outside the gene matches: 7. CDR3 length: 16 amino acids. Looked up from germline, CDR1 is SGHVS and CDR2 is FQNEAQ.

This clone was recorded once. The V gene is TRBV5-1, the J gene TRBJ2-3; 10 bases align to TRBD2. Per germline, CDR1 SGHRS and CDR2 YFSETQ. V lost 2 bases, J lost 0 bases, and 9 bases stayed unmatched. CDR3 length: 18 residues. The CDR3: CASSLWLAGETSTDTQYF. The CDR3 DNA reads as TGCGCCAGCAGCTTATGGCTAGCGGGGGAAACTAGCACAGATACGCAGTATTTT.

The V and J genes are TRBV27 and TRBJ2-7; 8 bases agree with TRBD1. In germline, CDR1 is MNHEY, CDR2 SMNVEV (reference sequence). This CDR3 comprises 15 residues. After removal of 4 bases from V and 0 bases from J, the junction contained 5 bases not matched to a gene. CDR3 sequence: CASSSRTGHSYEQYF. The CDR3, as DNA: TGTGCCAGCAGTTCCCGGACAGGGCACTCCTACGAGCAGTACTTC.

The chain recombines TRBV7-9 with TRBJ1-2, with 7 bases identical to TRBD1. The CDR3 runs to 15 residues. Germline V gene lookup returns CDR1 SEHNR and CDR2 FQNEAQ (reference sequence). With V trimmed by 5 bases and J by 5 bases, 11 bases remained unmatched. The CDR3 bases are TGTGCCAGCAGCCAATCCGGGACAGTTCAATATGGCTACACCTTC. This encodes CASSQSGTVQYGYTF.

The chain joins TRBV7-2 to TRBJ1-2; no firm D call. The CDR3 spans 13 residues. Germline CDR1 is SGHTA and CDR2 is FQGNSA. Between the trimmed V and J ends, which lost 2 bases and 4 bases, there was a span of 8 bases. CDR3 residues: CASSLSASYGYTF. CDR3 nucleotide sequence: TGTGCCAGCAGCTTATCTGCAAGCTATGGCTACACCTTC.

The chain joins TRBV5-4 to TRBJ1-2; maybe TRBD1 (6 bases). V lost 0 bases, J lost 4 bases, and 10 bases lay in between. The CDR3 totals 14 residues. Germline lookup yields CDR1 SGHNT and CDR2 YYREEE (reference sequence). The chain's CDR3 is CASSLDRARYGYTF. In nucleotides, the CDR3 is TGTGCCAGCAGCTTGGACAGGGCCCGCTATGGCTACACCTTC.

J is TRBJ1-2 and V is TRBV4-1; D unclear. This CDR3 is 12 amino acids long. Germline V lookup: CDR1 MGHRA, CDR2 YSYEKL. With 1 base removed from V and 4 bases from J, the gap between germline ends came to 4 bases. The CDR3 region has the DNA TGCGCCAGCAGCCAAGCCCGCTATGGCTACACCTTC. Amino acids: CASSQARYGYTF.

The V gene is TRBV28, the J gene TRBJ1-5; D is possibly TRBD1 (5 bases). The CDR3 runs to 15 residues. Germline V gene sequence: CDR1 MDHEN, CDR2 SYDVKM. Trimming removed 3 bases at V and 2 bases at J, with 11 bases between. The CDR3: CASSFLGTGNQPQHF. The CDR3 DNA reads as TGTGCCAGCAGTTTTTTGGGGACGGGCAATCAGCCCCAGCATTTT. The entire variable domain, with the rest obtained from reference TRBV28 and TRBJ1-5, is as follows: DVKVTQSSRYLVKRTGEKVFLECVQDMDHENMFWYRQDPGLGLRLIYFSYDVKMKEKGDIPEGYSVSREKKERFSLILESASTNQTSMYLCASSFLGTGNQPQHFGDGTRLSIL.

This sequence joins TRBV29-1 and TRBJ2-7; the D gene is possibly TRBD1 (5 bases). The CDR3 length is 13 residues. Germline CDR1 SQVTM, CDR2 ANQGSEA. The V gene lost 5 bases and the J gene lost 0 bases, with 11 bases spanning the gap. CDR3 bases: TGCAGCGTTACCCACAGGTACTCCTACGAGCAGTACTTC. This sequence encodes CSVTHRYSYEQYF.

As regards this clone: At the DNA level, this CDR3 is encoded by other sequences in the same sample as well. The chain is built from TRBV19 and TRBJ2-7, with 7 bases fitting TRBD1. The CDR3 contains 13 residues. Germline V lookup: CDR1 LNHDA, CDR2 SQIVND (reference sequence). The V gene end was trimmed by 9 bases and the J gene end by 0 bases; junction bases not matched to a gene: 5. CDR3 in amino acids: CASSRDSSYEQYF. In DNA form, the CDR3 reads TGTGCCAGCTCCCGGGACAGCTCCTACGAGCAGTACTTC.

The CDR3 DNA reads TGTGCCAGCAGTTACGGGGCAGGGAACTACGAGCAGTACTTC. This codes for CASSYGAGNYEQYF. The chain couples TRBV6-5 to TRBJ2-7; perhaps TRBD1 as D (5 bases). The germline V gene has CDR1 MNHEY and CDR2 SVGAGI. Trimming took 2 bases from V and 3 from J, leaving 11 bases between them. This CDR3 contains 14 residues.

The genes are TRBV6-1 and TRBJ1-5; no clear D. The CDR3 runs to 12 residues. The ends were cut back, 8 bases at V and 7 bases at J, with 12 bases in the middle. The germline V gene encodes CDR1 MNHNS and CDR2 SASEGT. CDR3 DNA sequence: TGTGCCAGCCGAGAAATGGGGCAGCCCCAGCATTTT. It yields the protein CASREMGQPQHF.

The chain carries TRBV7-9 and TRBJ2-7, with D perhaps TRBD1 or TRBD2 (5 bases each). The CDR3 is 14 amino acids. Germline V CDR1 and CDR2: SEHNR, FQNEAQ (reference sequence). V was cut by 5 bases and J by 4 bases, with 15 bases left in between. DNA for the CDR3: TGTGCCAGCAGCCCGTGGGACGCCGTTTACGAGCAGTACTTC. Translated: CASSPWDAVYEQYF.

Here the CDR3 DNA reads TGCGCCAGCAGCCAAGTGTGGGTGAGAACAGATACGCAGTATTTT. Its protein is CASSQVWVRTDTQYF. The J gene is TRBJ2-3, the V gene TRBV4-1; no clear D. CDR1 MGHRA and CDR2 YSYEKL come from the germline V gene. Trimming left V 1 base short and J 3 bases short, with 11 bases between. CDR3 length: 15 amino acids.

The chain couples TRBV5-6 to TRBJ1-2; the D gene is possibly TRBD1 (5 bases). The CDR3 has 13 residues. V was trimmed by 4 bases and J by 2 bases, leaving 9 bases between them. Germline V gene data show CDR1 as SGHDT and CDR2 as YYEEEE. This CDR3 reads CASSEGRNYGYTF. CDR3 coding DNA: TGTGCCAGCAGCGAGGGGAGAAACTATGGCTACACCTTC.

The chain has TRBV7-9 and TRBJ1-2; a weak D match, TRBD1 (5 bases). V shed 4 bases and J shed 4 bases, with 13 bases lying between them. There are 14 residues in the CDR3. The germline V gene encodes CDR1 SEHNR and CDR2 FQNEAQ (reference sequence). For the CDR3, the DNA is TGTGCCAGCAGCTCCGATGGGGGACCCTATGGCTACACCTTC. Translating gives CASSSDGGPYGYTF.

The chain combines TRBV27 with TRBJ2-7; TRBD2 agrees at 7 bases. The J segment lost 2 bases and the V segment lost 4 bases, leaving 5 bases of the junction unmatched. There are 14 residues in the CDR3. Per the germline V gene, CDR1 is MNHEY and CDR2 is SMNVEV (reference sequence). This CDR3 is CASSSWGGAYEQYF. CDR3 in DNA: TGTGCCAGCAGTTCTTGGGGAGGGGCCTACGAGCAGTACTTC.